One and the same sample provided the 2 T cell receptor beta chains below, sequenced in a study of T-cell reconstitution after alpha-beta-depleted transplantation in children. Using unique molecular identifiers, the investigators prepared the TCRbeta library. TCRdb ran MiXCR on the PCR reads and lists one entry per CDR3 protein. This table has about 610,000 distinct CDR3 sequences, 10% to 13% appearing once. Specimen: PBMCs from the stem cell graft donor, collected from the stem cell graft. The origin of the receptors is a human donor who donated a stem cell graft to a child with acute myeloid leukemia.

The chain joins TRBV7-8 to TRBJ2-1, with 8 bases lining up with TRBD1. The CDR3 has 16 amino acids. Germline-derived CDR1 and CDR2 are SGHVS and FQNEAQ. V lost 5 bases to trimming and J lost 4 bases; unmatched junction nucleotides: 10. The CDR3 loop reads CASSLQTGALYNEQFF. CDR3 coding DNA: TGTGCCAGCAGCCTTCAGACAGGGGCCCTTTACAATGAGCAGTTCTTC.

This clonotype was recorded a few times. This rearrangement joins TRBV6-1 to TRBJ1-5, with unresolved D. The CDR3 has 15 residues. The V gene lost 6 bases and the J gene lost 0 bases, with 12 bases spanning the gap. Germline V gene data show CDR1 as MNHNS and CDR2 as SASEGT. The CDR3 reads CASSAETTSNQPQHF. Written as DNA, the CDR3 is TGTGCCAGCAGCGCCGAGACAACTAGCAATCAGCCCCAGCATTTT.